These 3 T cell receptor beta chains originate from one sample sequenced in a study of OX40 agonist ivuxolimab in advanced cancers. Sequencing was performed with immunoSEQ multiplex PCR; in TCRdb, only in-frame clones are kept and a portion is missing. The data show around 55,000 clones, with 80% to 90% seen just once and roughly 12% held by the top ten. The input for sequencing was CD4+ or CD8+ T cells sorted from blood, taken in a trial of the OX40 agonist ivuxolimab. The receptor source for this set is an adult with an advanced solid tumor such as melanoma, head and neck, liver or kidney cancer.

CDR3 DNA: TGTGCCAGCAGTTTTGGGGGGAATGAAAAACTGTTTTTT. Protein: CASSFGGNEKLFF. This chain uses TRBV28 with TRBJ1-4, with D possibly TRBD1 on 5 matching bases. From germline, CDR1 is MDHEN and CDR2 SYDVKM. V lost 3 bases to trimming and J lost 5 bases, with 7 bases between them. CDR3 length: 13 amino acids.

The V and J genes are TRBV6-6 and TRBJ1-5; weak D call: TRBD1 (6 bases). The CDR3 length is 15 residues. Germline V gene lookup returns CDR1 MNHNY and CDR2 SVGAGI (reference sequence). Trimming pared 5 bases from V and 5 bases from J, leaving 16 bases between. The CDR3: CASSTPQGGDQPQHF. The CDR3 region has the DNA TGTGCCAGCAGTACCCCTCAAGGGGGGGATCAGCCCCAGCATTTT.

The V and J genes are TRBV5-1 and TRBJ2-2; no firm D call. CDR3 length: 17 residues. Germline V gene sequence: CDR1 SGHRS, CDR2 YFSETQ. The V and J ends lost 0 bases and 0 bases respectively, with 12 bases between them. The CDR3, as DNA: TGCGCCAGCAGCTTGGCATATGGACCCGCGAACACCGGGGAGCTGTTTTTT. Translated: CASSLAYGPANTGELFF.